This paragraph reports one TCR beta chain. TCRdb reprocessed the 5' RACE reads and keeps a single row for each CDR3 protein, giving no DNA. The data show roughly 100,000 distinct CDR3 sequences, and the top ten clones hold around 1.9%. This specimen belongs to a study of monozygotic twins with inflammatory bowel disease. Whole blood, unsorted for T cells, was the source of total RNA. This TCR came from a human donor with ulcerative colitis or Crohn's disease, or a healthy co-twin of an affected twin (not recorded which). The sequenced sample was blood.

Here the CDR3 reads CASSFSQGSYGYTF. This chain links TRBV5-1 with TRBJ1-2; TCRdb returns TRBD1, unconfirmable since there is no DNA. CDR1 and CDR2 from the germline V gene are SGHRS and YFSETQ. There are 14 residues in the CDR3.